The next 5 T cell receptor beta chains were all read from a single sample in a study of cytomegalovirus exposure and HLA in healthy donors. A multiplex PCR was run with 60 Vbeta primers and 13 Jbeta primers. Libraries were prepared by immunoSEQ multiplex PCR; TCRdb keeps only in-frame clonotypes and omits some of them. The repertoire consists of more than 65,000 clones, with approximately 81% occurring once and the leading ten covering 6.2%. Sequenced sample: PBMCs. The receptors shown here come from a woman in her fifties or sixties in good health and CMV-seropositive.

CDR3 region: CASSLEGGRGYNEQFF. The CDR3 DNA sequence: TGTGCCAGCAGCTTGGAAGGTGGGAGAGGTTACAATGAGCAGTTCTTC. The rearrangement uses TRBV5-4 and TRBJ2-1; the D gene is possibly TRBD2 (5 bases). The germline V gene has CDR1 SGHNT and CDR2 YYREEE (reference sequence). There are 16 residues in the CDR3. V was trimmed by 0 bases and J by 4 bases, leaving 14 bases between them.

The gene calls are TRBV27 and TRBJ2-3; D is possibly TRBD2 (6 bases). Trimming pared 2 bases from V and 6 bases from J, leaving 12 bases between. Germline V gene data show CDR1 as MNHEY and CDR2 as SMNVEV (reference sequence). CDR3 length: 14 residues. The CDR3 region has the DNA TGTGCCAGCAGTTTACGTGGGAGGAGTGATACGCAGTATTTT. Translating gives CASSLRGRSDTQYF.

There are a few counts of this clone. The chain recombines TRBV5-1 with TRBJ2-1; TRBD2 agrees at 11 bases. The ends lost 4 bases at V and 12 bases at J; junction bases unmatched: 9. The CDR3 runs 14 residues. Germline V gene sequence: CDR1 SGHRS, CDR2 YFSETQ. CDR3 sequence: CASSPQGLAGGQFF. The CDR3 DNA reads as TGCGCCAGCAGCCCCCAGGGTCTAGCGGGAGGGCAGTTCTTC.

The chain has TRBV19 and TRBJ1-1; D unresolved. Trimming shortened V by 11 bases and J by 0 bases, and 16 bases separated the two germline ends. Germline V lookup: CDR1 LNHDA, CDR2 SQIVND (reference sequence). This CDR3 comprises 14 residues. The CDR3: CASQSRPLNTEAFF. The CDR3, as DNA: TGTGCCTCTCAGTCTAGGCCATTGAACACTGAAGCTTTCTTT.

The rearrangement joins TRBV29-1 to TRBJ2-7, with D unclear. This CDR3 comprises 12 residues. Germline CDR1 SQVTM, CDR2 ANQGSEA. Trimming removed 4 bases at V and 0 bases at J, with 7 bases between. CDR3 nucleotides: TGCAGCGTTGGACTGAGCTCCTACGAGCAGTACTTC. Translated, it gives CSVGLSSYEQYF.